The clone carrying this T cell receptor beta chain was counted a few times. The data derive from a study of blood T cells in healthy people across ages. Turning to the study itself: Researchers report that template switching captured about one barcoded beta molecule per two T cells.

A second PCR, run for about 7 to 11 cycles, used a sample-barcoded 5' primer plus a J-beta primer mix. The template-switch adaptor was a 5' adaptor with 12 random nucleotides. It tagged each cDNA molecule. TCRdb called the 5' RACE reads again in MiXCR, with one record for every CDR3 protein. The repertoire has 500,000 to 600,000 distinct CDR3 sequences, 27% of them found once; the top ten carry about 18%. Each sample had at least 7 million PBMCs isolated. Every sample gave at least 6 micrograms of total RNA when it was extracted. This CDR3 has 14 amino acids. V lost 0 bases to trimming and J lost 5 bases; unmatched junction nucleotides: 2. Germline V lookup: CDR1 LGHDT, CDR2 YNNKEL (reference sequence).

The origin of this receptor is a woman in her 70s in good health. J is TRBJ1-2 and V is TRBV3-1, with 8 bases lining up with TRBD1. Sequencing was done on a sample of blood. CDR3 coding DNA: TGTGCCAGCAGCCAAGAAACAGGGGGGTATGGCTACACCTTC. Residues: CASSQETGGYGYTF.